These T cell receptor beta chains were read from a single sample in a study of control samples from healthy donors and cancer patients. Sequencing was performed with immunoSEQ multiplex PCR; in TCRdb, only in-frame clones are kept and a portion is missing. The sample lists some 100,000 clones, more than 85% seen once, with 7.8% in the top ten. The sample comprised blood. The source of these receptors is a young man in good health. CDR3s include the opening cysteine and the closing phenylalanine or tryptophan. D genes are given only for firm matches. Size is stated for part of the rows, as once, few or many counts, or as a class when the clone is expanded.

j_call d_call clone_size v_call cdr3_aa cdr3_nt
TRBJ1-6 NA NA TRBV5-1 CASSFRTDIYSPLHF TGCGCCAGCAGCTTTCGGACCGACATTTATTCACCCCTCCACTTT
TRBJ2-5 NA NA TRBV6-5 CASRWGGKETQYF TGTGCCAGCAGATGGGGTGGGAAAGAGACCCAGTACTTC
TRBJ2-7 TRBD1 NA TRBV6-6 CASSYGQGGQGEQYF TGTGCCAGCAGTTACGGGCAAGGGGGCCAAGGCGAGCAGTACTTC
TRBJ1-3 NA NA TRBV12-3/TRBV12-4 CASIQQGRNTIYF TGTGCCAGCATTCAACAGGGTCGAAACACCATATATTTT
TRBJ1-1 TRBD1 once TRBV5-6 CASSFYRGSSTEAFF TGTGCCAGCAGCTTCTACAGGGGCTCGAGCACTGAAGCTTTCTTT
TRBJ2-1 TRBD2 NA TRBV6-4 CASSLAGGRDEQFF TGTGCCAGCAGTTTAGCGGGGGGGCGTGATGAGCAGTTCTTC
TRBJ1-1 NA NA TRBV28 CASSLAGTEAFF TGTGCCAGCAGTTTGGCTGGGACTGAAGCTTTCTTT
TRBJ2-1 NA NA TRBV18 CASSPGRTTYNEQFF TGTGCCAGCTCACCAGGCAGGACCACCTACAATGAGCAGTTCTTC
TRBJ1-3 NA NA TRBV18 CASSPHPLGSGNTIYF TGTGCCAGCTCACCACACCCGCTGGGGTCTGGAAACACCATATATTTT
TRBJ2-2 NA NA TRBV10-2 CASKYTNTGELFF TGCGCCAGCAAATATACAAACACCGGGGAGCTGTTTTTT
TRBJ2-4 TRBD1 NA TRBV2 CASSLQTGPQNIQYF TGTGCCAGCAGTCTACAGACAGGGCCTCAAAACATTCAGTACTTC
TRBJ2-2 TRBD1 NA TRBV27 CASSGQGYTGELFF TGTGCCAGCAGTGGACAGGGGTACACCGGGGAGCTGTTTTTT
TRBJ1-5 NA NA TRBV28 CASSLLDSNQPQHF TGTGCCAGCAGTTTATTGGATAGCAATCAGCCCCAGCATTTT
TRBJ2-2 NA NA TRBV30 CAWRVTARGGATPLNTGELFF TGTGCCTGGAGGGTTACCGCTCGGGGCGGAGCCACTCCCTTGAACACCGGGGAGCTGTTTTTT
TRBJ2-7 NA NA TRBV7-9 CASSLAEGQGEYEQYF TGTGCCAGCAGCTTAGCGGAAGGGCAGGGTGAATACGAGCAGTACTTC
TRBJ1-5 NA NA TRBV15 CATSKDSRSSQQHF TGTGCCACCAGCAAAGACAGCCGTTCATCACAACAGCATTTT
TRBJ2-5 TRBD1 NA TRBV11-2 CASSAQGASGTQYF TGTGCCAGCAGCGCACAGGGGGCGTCCGGGACCCAGTACTTC
TRBJ2-5 TRBD2 few TRBV7-2 CASSLVVSSGSKAQETQYF TGTGCCAGCAGCTTAGTAGTGTCTAGCGGGAGCAAGGCCCAAGAGACCCAGTACTTC
TRBJ2-2 NA NA TRBV9 CASSVSRHTGELFF TGTGCCAGCAGCGTAAGTCGACACACCGGGGAGCTGTTTTTT
TRBJ2-5 TRBD2 NA TRBV3-1/TRBV3-2 CASSQWTSGRAQETQYF TGTGCCAGCAGCCAATGGACTAGCGGGAGGGCCCAAGAGACCCAGTACTTC
TRBJ1-1 NA once TRBV18 CASSPYPGGTEAFF TGTGCCAGCTCACCCTACCCGGGTGGCACTGAAGCTTTCTTT
TRBJ1-2 NA once TRBV3-1/TRBV3-2 CASSPGPGGYGYTF TGTGCCAGCAGCCCGGGACCCGGGGGCTATGGCTACACCTTC
TRBJ2-1 NA NA TRBV7-9 CASSLGTGLGIYNEQFF TGTGCCAGCAGCTTAGGGACCGGGCTCGGGATTTACAATGAGCAGTTCTTC
TRBJ1-1 NA NA TRBV4-1 CASSQSTMNTEAFF TGCGCCAGCAGCCAGTCAACCATGAACACTGAAGCTTTCTTT
TRBJ2-1 TRBD2 NA TRBV19 CASSVRTSGANEQFF TGTGCCAGTAGTGTAAGGACTAGCGGGGCGAATGAGCAGTTCTTC
TRBJ1-6 NA NA TRBV10-3 CAISETDSSYNSPLHF TGTGCCATCAGTGAGACAGATAGCTCCTATAATTCACCCCTCCACTTT
TRBJ2-4 TRBD2 NA TRBV4-1 CASSQEGDSGRVYAKNIQYF TGCGCCAGCAGCCAAGAAGGAGATAGCGGGAGGGTTTATGCCAAAAACATTCAGTACTTC
TRBJ1-1 TRBD1 NA TRBV30 CAGNRGTDTEAFF TGTGCCGGGAACAGGGGAACGGACACTGAAGCTTTCTTT
TRBJ2-1 TRBD2 once TRBV11-3 CASSLDLAGVEQFF TGTGCCAGCAGCTTAGATCTAGCGGGTGTTGAGCAGTTCTTC
TRBJ2-7 TRBD1 NA TRBV19 CASMEWGQGAHEQYF TGTGCCAGTATGGAGTGGGGACAGGGGGCCCACGAGCAGTACTTC
TRBJ2-1 TRBD1 once TRBV28 CASSGYSGGTYNEQFF TGTGCCAGCAGTGGGTATTCAGGGGGAACCTACAATGAGCAGTTCTTC
TRBJ2-6 NA NA TRBV6-4 CASSDQESSGANVLTF TGTGCCAGCAGTGACCAGGAAAGCTCTGGGGCCAACGTCCTGACTTTC
TRBJ2-2 TRBD2 NA TRBV5-6 CASSLGGRTVTGELFF TGTGCCAGCAGCTTGGGCGGGAGAACGGTCACCGGGGAGCTGTTTTTT
TRBJ1-3 NA NA TRBV12-5 CASGLYALSGNTIYF TGTGCTAGTGGTTTGTATGCCCTCTCTGGAAACACCATATATTTT
TRBJ2-5 TRBD2 once TRBV24-1 CATSEGLAGGAETQYF TGTGCCACCAGTGAGGGACTAGCAGGGGGGGCGGAGACCCAGTACTTC
TRBJ2-7 NA NA TRBV28 CASSLMDEQYF TGTGCCAGCAGTTTAATGGACGAGCAGTACTTC